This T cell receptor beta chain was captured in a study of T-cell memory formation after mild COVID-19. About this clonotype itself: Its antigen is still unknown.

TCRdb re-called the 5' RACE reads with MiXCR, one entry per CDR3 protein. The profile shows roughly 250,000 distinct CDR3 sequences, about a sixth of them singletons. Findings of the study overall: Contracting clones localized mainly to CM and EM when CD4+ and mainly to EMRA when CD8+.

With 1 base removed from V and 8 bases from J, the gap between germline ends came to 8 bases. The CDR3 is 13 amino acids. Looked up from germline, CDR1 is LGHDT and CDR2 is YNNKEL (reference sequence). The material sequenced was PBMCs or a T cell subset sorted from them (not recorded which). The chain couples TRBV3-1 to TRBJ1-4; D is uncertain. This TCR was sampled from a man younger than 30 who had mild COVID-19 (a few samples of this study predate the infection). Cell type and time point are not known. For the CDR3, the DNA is TGTGCCAGCAGCCAAGTCCTTCAGGAAAAACTGTTTTTT. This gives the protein CASSQVLQEKLFF.